A single T cell receptor beta chain is shown here with its context. This entry comes from a study of blood T cell repertoires in COVID-19. Repertoires were generated with immunoSEQ multiplex PCR, while TCRdb's copy carries only in-frame clones and drops some. Of about 29,000 clones in the sample, 70% to 90% were seen once. Trimming stripped 0 bases from V and 2 bases from J, with 10 bases between. Per germline, CDR1 SEHNR and CDR2 FQNEAQ (reference sequence). This CDR3 has 15 residues. The source of this sequence is a woman of 80 years or more with COVID-19, enrolled during active disease. Input material: peripheral blood. This sequence joins TRBV7-9 and TRBJ1-2, with a tentative D call TRBD1 (5 bases). The CDR3 nucleotides are TGTGCCAGCAGCTTAGCGGGAGGGGAGAACTATGGCTACACCTTC. Its translation: CASSLAGGENYGYTF. The full variable domain, in which reference TRBV7-9 and TRBJ1-2 provide the parts outside the CDR3, is DTGVSQNPRHKITKRGQNVTFRCDPISEHNRLYWYRQTLGQGPEFLTYFQNEAQLEKSRLLSDRFSAERPKGSFSTLEIQRTEQGDSAMYLCASSLAGGENYGYTFGSGTRLTVV.